Each of the 32 T cell receptor beta chains below was sequenced from the same sample in a study of shared clonotypes between healthy human individuals. Data came from immunoSEQ multiplex PCR; TCRdb stores just in-frame clones and leaves some out. The sample holds fewer than 700,000 clones; around three quarters are singletons and the top ten take approximately 12%. Sequencing used PBMCs. These TCRs come from a woman aged 35 to 49 in good health. Some clones in this sample may be carry-over from other donors' samples.

This chain joins TRBV6-6 and TRBJ1-2; no clear D gene. Deletions cut 11 bases from V and 2 bases from J, with 6 bases between. The CDR3 is made up of 10 amino acids. Germline V gene lookup returns CDR1 MNHNY and CDR2 SVGAGI (reference sequence). CDR3 in DNA: TGTGCCTGTGGGAACTATGGCTACACCTTC. Translated: CACGNYGYTF.

J is TRBJ2-3 and V is TRBV9; 9 nucleotides align to TRBD2. Germline CDR1 is SGDLS and CDR2 is YYNGEE. Germline trimming cut 4 bases from V and 4 bases from J; bases unmatched to any gene: 4. There are 14 residues in the CDR3. CDR3 residues: CASSFRTSADTQYF. The CDR3 region has the DNA TGTGCCAGCAGCTTTAGGACTAGCGCAGATACGCAGTATTTT.

About this clone: One base away lies a much larger clone, so this may be a sequencing read error. Other nucleotide sequences in the sample specify the same CDR3. This chain joins TRBV28 and TRBJ1-5; tentatively, D is TRBD1 (5 bases). This CDR3 has 14 amino acids. Germline assignment: CDR1 MDHEN and CDR2 SYDVKM. Trimming took 2 bases from V and 0 from J, leaving 5 bases between them. For the CDR3, the DNA is TGTGCCAGCAGTTTAGGGGGTAGCAATCAGCCCCAGCATTTT. Amino acids: CASSLGGSNQPQHF.

The chain joins TRBV6-1 to TRBJ2-1; the D is unclear. This CDR3 comprises 11 residues. Trimming pared 4 bases from V and 15 bases from J, leaving 13 bases between. Per germline, CDR1 MNHNS and CDR2 SASEGT. CDR3 region: CASSASRIPFF. For the CDR3, the DNA is TGTGCCAGCAGTGCAAGCAGGATCCCGTTCTTC.

The chain is built from TRBV14 and TRBJ2-7, with 12 bases identical to TRBD2. The CDR3 loop spans 18 amino acids. V was clipped by 2 bases and J by 2 bases; unmatched bases: 10. Germline CDR1 and CDR2: SGHDN and FVKESK. The CDR3 here is CASSQRRRLAGDPYEQYF. For the CDR3, the DNA is TGTGCCAGCAGCCAACGACGTAGACTAGCGGGAGACCCCTACGAGCAGTACTTC.

The V call is TRBV7-3, the J call TRBJ2-3; D unclear. The germline V and J ends were trimmed by 4 bases and 6 bases, with 11 bases remaining between them. The germline V gene encodes CDR1 SGHTA and CDR2 FQGTGA. The CDR3 is 13 amino acids. Here the CDR3 reads CASSSNPSDTQYF. CDR3 nucleotides: TGTGCCAGCAGCTCCAACCCGTCGGATACGCAGTATTTT.

This clone was picked up one time. This sequence may be a read error, since a much larger clone differs from it by one base. The J gene is TRBJ2-5, the V gene TRBV29-1; D gene unclear. Germline V gene lookup returns CDR1 SQVTM and CDR2 ANQGSEA. Trimming shortened V by 7 bases and J by 5 bases, and 17 bases separated the two germline ends. This CDR3 has 13 residues. The CDR3 loop is CSASQEPLETQYF. In DNA form, the CDR3 reads TGCAGCGCCAGCCAGGAGCCGCTGGAGACCCAGTACTTC.

The chain has TRBV7-2 and TRBJ2-1; TRBD1 agrees at 10 bases. V was pared by 6 bases and J by 6 bases, with 8 bases of the junction left unmatched. Germline values: CDR1 SGHTA, CDR2 FQGNSA. This CDR3 is 15 amino acids long. CDR3 bases: TGTGCCAGCAGATTGGACAGGGGGAAGGGCAATGAGCAGTTCTTC. Translating gives CASRLDRGKGNEQFF.

This chain connects TRBV5-1 to TRBJ2-5, with 11 bases lining up with TRBD1. The CDR3 runs to 18 residues. The V gene's germline CDR1 is SGHRS and CDR2 YFSETQ. V shed 0 bases, J shed 2 bases, and the junction held 9 bases outside the gene matches. CDR3 region: CASSLGQDRGRGQETQYF. CDR3 DNA sequence: TGCGCCAGCAGCTTGGGCCAGGACAGGGGGCGGGGACAAGAGACCCAGTACTTC.

The chain carries TRBV11-2 and TRBJ2-3; D gene unclear. CDR1 SGHAT and CDR2 FQNNGV come from the germline V gene. This CDR3 region has 14 residues. V was cut by 3 bases and J by 0 bases, with 7 bases left in between. CDR3 protein: CASSFLVSTDTQYF. DNA of the CDR3: TGTGCCAGCAGCTTCCTAGTAAGCACAGATACGCAGTATTTT.

This clone appeared a few times. The rearrangement joins TRBV18 to TRBJ2-3, with D possibly being TRBD2 (7 bases). V lost 2 bases and J 2 bases, leaving 11 bases between the germline ends. The CDR3 consists of 15 residues. CDR1 is KGHSH, CDR2 LQKENI, per germline. Written as DNA, the CDR3 is TGTGCCAGCTCACCAGGAGGGGGGGTCACAGATACGCAGTATTTT. Translating it yields CASSPGGGVTDTQYF.

The CDR3 DNA follows: TGTGCCTGGAGTGTGGGACTTTGGTACCAAGAGACCCAGTACTTC. This codes for CAWSVGLWYQETQYF. V usage is TRBV30 and J usage is TRBJ2-5; D may be TRBD2 (6 bases). V gave up 0 bases and J gave up 0 bases, with 11 bases separating them. Germline CDR1 GTSNPN, CDR2 SVGIG (reference sequence). CDR3 length equals 15 residues.

The gene calls are TRBV30 and TRBJ2-2; 9 positions match TRBD1. This CDR3 has 15 residues. V dropped 8 bases and J dropped 6; count of bases not matched to a gene: 13. Germline CDR1 reads GTSNPN; CDR2 reads SVGIG (reference sequence). The CDR3 DNA is TGTGCCCTCGGGACAGGGAGGGGGTGGGCCGGGGAGCTGTTTTTT. This gives the protein CALGTGRGWAGELFF.

The genes are TRBV2 and TRBJ1-5; TRBD1 agrees at 8 bases. V lost 6 bases to trimming and J lost 6 bases; unmatched junction nucleotides: 10. This CDR3 region has 15 residues. Germline values: CDR1 SNHLY, CDR2 FYNNEI. CDR3 amino acids: CASSADRGVGQPQHF. The CDR3, as DNA: TGTGCCAGCAGCGCCGACAGGGGAGTAGGTCAGCCCCAGCATTTT.

The chain employs TRBV30 and TRBJ1-1; 8 positions agree with TRBD1. The CDR3 loop spans 14 amino acids. J lost 5 bases, V lost 0 bases, and 5 bases had no gene match. Germline CDR1 reads GTSNPN; CDR2 reads SVGIG (reference sequence). The CDR3 region is CAWSVSTGGTEAFF. The CDR3, as DNA: TGTGCCTGGAGTGTCTCCACAGGGGGGACTGAAGCTTTCTTT.

The V gene is TRBV5-4, the J gene TRBJ2-7; 8 nucleotides align to TRBD2. CDR1 is SGHNT, CDR2 YYREEE, per germline (reference sequence). The ends lost 4 bases at V and 6 bases at J; junction bases unmatched: 12. The CDR3 runs 15 residues. CDR3 amino acids: CASSPTQRERGEQYF. As DNA, the CDR3 is TGTGCCAGCAGCCCCACCCAGCGGGAGAGAGGCGAGCAGTACTTC.

The genes are TRBV28 and TRBJ1-2, with D unclear. The V gene lost 6 bases and the J gene lost 8 bases, with 22 bases spanning the gap. The CDR3 totals 15 residues. CDR1 and CDR2 from the germline V gene are MDHEN and SYDVKM. CDR3 amino acids: CASRVWGVAVLGYTF. The CDR3 nucleotides read TGTGCCAGCAGAGTATGGGGAGTAGCGGTACTCGGCTACACCTTC.

The V gene is TRBV6-1, the J gene TRBJ2-5; unclear D gene. With 7 bases removed from V and 1 base from J, the gap between germline ends came to 7 bases. The CDR3 loop spans 12 amino acids. Germline V gives CDR1 MNHNS, CDR2 SASEGT. The CDR3 here is CASNLGQETQYF. The DNA for the CDR3 is TGTGCCAGCAATCTAGGCCAAGAGACCCAGTACTTC.

V and J are TRBV5-1 and TRBJ2-7, with 7 bases aligning to TRBD2. This CDR3 spans 17 amino acids. CDR1 and CDR2 (germline): SGHRS, YFSETQ. J was trimmed by 0 bases and V by 0 bases; bases with no gene match: 9. The CDR3 DNA is TGCGCCAGCAGCTTGGAGTCTAGCGGCCACCCCTCCTACGAGCAGTACTTC. Protein product: CASSLESSGHPSYEQYF.

The V gene is TRBV7-9, the J gene TRBJ2-3; D tentatively reads TRBD1 or TRBD2 (5 bases each). The CDR3 runs 11 residues. CDR1 and CDR2 from the germline V gene are SEHNR and FQNEAQ (reference sequence). Trimming removed 5 bases at V and 9 bases at J, with 9 bases between. In DNA, the CDR3 is TGTGCCAGCAGCCTCCGGGACACGCAGTATTTT. Translated: CASSLRDTQYF.

The rearrangement uses TRBV7-2 and TRBJ2-7; TRBD2 might be the D (5 bases). The CDR3 runs 15 residues. V dropped 4 bases and J dropped 0 bases, with 13 bases sitting between them. Germline CDR1 SGHTA, CDR2 FQGNSA. CDR3 sequence: CASSSLATRSYEQYF. The CDR3 nucleotides are TGTGCCAGCAGCTCCTTAGCGACCCGCTCCTACGAGCAGTACTTC.

In DNA form, the CDR3 reads TGTGCCGTTCGGGACATCCTCAATGAGCAGTTCTTC. This translates into CAVRDILNEQFF. The V call is TRBV27, the J call TRBJ2-1, with D possibly being TRBD1 (6 bases). The CDR3 totals 12 residues. V lost 11 bases and J lost 6, with 14 bases in between. Per the germline V gene, CDR1 is MNHEY and CDR2 is SMNVEV (reference sequence).

This clone was counted only a few times. The J gene is TRBJ2-3, the V gene TRBV5-1; TRBD2 aligns across 7 bases. J gave up 4 bases and V 4 bases, and 12 bases lay outside the gene matches. Germline V gene lookup returns CDR1 SGHRS and CDR2 YFSETQ. CDR3 length: 16 amino acids. DNA of the CDR3: TGCGCCAGCAGCACCCGGGGAGGGGAAGTGGCAGATACGCAGTATTTT. Residues: CASSTRGGEVADTQYF. The full variable domain, rest sourced from reference TRBV5-1 and TRBJ2-3, is KAGVTQTPRYLIKTRGQQVTLSCSPISGHRSVSWYQQTPGQGLQFLFEYFSETQRNKGNFPGRFSGRQFSNSRSEMNVSTLELGDSALYLCASSTRGGEVADTQYFGPGTRLTVL.

The sample holds one count of this clone. The chain combines TRBV28 with TRBJ2-1; 10 nucleotides match TRBD2. The trim removed 3 bases at V and 4 bases at J, leaving 9 bases unmatched. This CDR3 comprises 17 residues. The V gene's germline CDR1 is MDHEN and CDR2 SYDVKM. In DNA form, the CDR3 reads TGTGCCAGCAGTTTGAGGTTGTCGACTAGCGGGTACAATGAGCAGTTCTTC. It yields the protein CASSLRLSTSGYNEQFF.

This clone was detected a few times. This rearrangement joins TRBV6-1 to TRBJ2-2, with D perhaps matching TRBD1 (6 bases). The germline gives CDR1 MNHNS, CDR2 SASEGT. This CDR3 region has 14 residues. The V end lost 6 bases, the J end lost 3 bases, and 11 bases lay between the germline ends. In DNA, the CDR3 is TGTGCCAGCAGGGGCAGGGGTGACACCGGGGAGCTGTTTTTT. Translation gives CASRGRGDTGELFF.

The chain links TRBV9 to TRBJ2-7; TRBD2 agrees at 10 bases. The CDR3 has 14 residues. Per the germline V gene, CDR1 is SGDLS and CDR2 is YYNGEE. The V segment lost 4 bases and the J segment 2 bases; nucleotides outside the gene matches: 3. The DNA of the CDR3 is TGTGCCAGCAGCCGAAGCGGGAGGGCCTACGAGCAGTACTTC. This translates into CASSRSGRAYEQYF.

The chain is built from TRBV7-8 and TRBJ2-1, with a possible D match to TRBD2 (8 bases). There are 18 residues in the CDR3. From germline, CDR1 is SGHVS and CDR2 FQNEAQ. V was pared by 1 base and J by 1 base, with 17 bases between. The chain's CDR3 is CASSLVGQTSESYNEQFF. CDR3 nucleotides: TGTGCCAGCAGCTTAGTGGGACAGACTAGCGAATCCTACAATGAGCAGTTCTTC. Filled out from reference TRBV7-8 and TRBJ2-1, the complete variable domain reads GAGVSQSPRYKVAKRGQDVALRCDPISGHVSLFWYQQALGQGPEFLTYFQNEAQLDKSGLPSDRFFAERPEGSVSTLKIQRTQQEDSAVYLCASSLVGQTSESYNEQFFGPGTRLTVL.

The J gene is TRBJ2-3, the V gene TRBV28; tentative D call: TRBD2 (6 bases). The V end lost 4 bases, the J end lost 2 bases, and 7 bases lay between the germline ends. Germline V gives CDR1 MDHEN, CDR2 SYDVKM. The CDR3 is made up of 13 amino acids. CDR3 region: CASSSGVTDTQYF. The CDR3 region has the DNA TGTGCCAGCAGTTCGGGAGTCACAGATACGCAGTATTTT. The variable domain in full, with the rest retrieved from reference TRBV28 and TRBJ2-3, is DVKVTQSSRYLVKRTGEKVFLECVQDMDHENMFWYRQDPGLGLRLIYFSYDVKMKEKGDIPEGYSVSREKKERFSLILESASTNQTSMYLCASSSGVTDTQYFGPGTRLTVL.

The genes are TRBV7-9 and TRBJ1-6, with TRBD1 identical over 9 bases. Trimming cost V 3 bases and J 7 bases; bases outside gene matches: 7. The CDR3 is made up of 16 amino acids. Germline V CDR1 and CDR2: SEHNR, FQNEAQ (reference sequence). DNA of the CDR3: TGTGCCAGCAGCTTGGAAACAGGGGGCCAAAATTCACCCCTCCACTTT. Protein sequence: CASSLETGGQNSPLHF. Using reference TRBV7-9 and TRBJ1-6 for the parts outside the CDR3, the full variable domain is DTGVSQNPRHKITKRGQNVTFRCDPISEHNRLYWYRQTLGQGPEFLTYFQNEAQLEKSRLLSDRFSAERPKGSFSTLEIQRTEQGDSAMYLCASSLETGGQNSPLHFGNGTRLTVT.

V usage is TRBV7-9 and J usage is TRBJ1-1; D possibly corresponds to TRBD1 (6 bases). Trimming stripped 7 bases from V and 6 bases from J, with 21 bases between. This CDR3 spans 15 amino acids. Germline CDR1 reads SEHNR; CDR2 reads FQNEAQ (reference sequence). CDR3 bases: TGTGCCAGCACCCCATCCTTGCTCGAGGGGGCTGAAGCTTTCTTT. It encodes CASTPSLLEGAEAFF.

This clone was seen repeatedly, ten times or more. This chain connects TRBV18 to TRBJ2-5, with 7 bases aligning to TRBD1. The CDR3 length is 13 residues. The V segment lost 5 bases and the J segment 2 bases; nucleotides outside the gene matches: 2. Germline V gene lookup returns CDR1 KGHSH and CDR2 LQKENI. The CDR3 DNA is TGTGCCAGCTCATTACAGGGGCAAGAGACCCAGTACTTC. Its protein is CASSLQGQETQYF.

In this sample, this clone turned up once. CDR3 sequence: CAWSVGPGQAAQYF. For the CDR3, the DNA is TGTGCCTGGAGTGTGGGGCCAGGGCAAGCGGCCCAGTACTTC. This rearrangement joins TRBV30 to TRBJ2-5; tentatively, D is TRBD1 or TRBD2 (5 bases each). Germline CDR1 and CDR2: GTSNPN and SVGIG (reference sequence). The CDR3 contains 14 residues. V lost 0 bases and J lost 9, with 17 bases in between.